The clone carrying this T cell receptor (beta chain) came up a few times. The sample belongs to a study of neurological immune-mediated disorders. 5'RACE employing 10-nucleotide random UMIs yielded the cDNA. TCRdb reprocessed the 5' RACE reads via MiXCR and lists one record per CDR3 protein. The sample lists tens of thousands of distinct CDR3 sequences; 10% were seen once. Healthy controls comprised blood bank volunteers in Maryland, USA. CDR3 length: 13 residues. The germline CDR1 and CDR2 sequences are SEHNR and FQNEAQ (reference sequence). V dropped 1 base and J dropped 8 bases, with 11 bases sitting between them.

The gene calls are TRBV7-9 and TRBJ1-1, with no clear D. Sample: PBMCs. This TCR was recovered from a man aged 35-49 years in good health. CDR3 protein: CASSLELAGEAFF. The CDR3 region has the DNA TGTGCCAGCAGCTTAGAATTGGCGGGCGAAGCTTTCTTT.